These 19 T cell receptor beta chains share one sample of origin, sequenced in a study of blood T cell repertoires in COVID-19. Generated by immunoSEQ multiplex PCR, the TCRdb table keeps only in-frame clones and is missing some. The profile shows about 140,000 clones, approximately 81% of them singletons. Sequenced input: PBMCs or T cells enriched from blood (not recorded which). These receptors were obtained from a man between 35 and 55 years old with acute COVID-19.

The J gene is TRBJ1-6, the V gene TRBV19; maybe TRBD1 (5 bases). Trimming took off 5 bases at V and 6 bases at J, with 14 bases between the two ends. CDR3 length: 15 residues. Germline CDR1 reads LNHDA; CDR2 reads SQIVND (reference sequence). The CDR3 sequence: CASSVGDRPNSPLHF. CDR3 sequence (DNA): TGTGCCAGTAGTGTGGGTGACAGACCTAATTCACCCCTCCACTTT.

The J gene is TRBJ1-4, the V gene TRBV11-2, with 10 bases fitting TRBD1. Germline assignment: CDR1 SGHAT and CDR2 FQNNGV. The CDR3 consists of 18 residues. With 3 bases clipped from V and 0 bases from J, the junction kept 7 bases outside the gene matches. For the CDR3, the DNA is TGTGCCAGCAGCTTCGACCACGGGACAGGGGCAACTAATGAAAAACTGTTTTTT. Its translation is CASSFDHGTGATNEKLFF. Filled out from reference TRBV11-2 and TRBJ1-4, the complete variable domain reads EAGVAQSPRYKIIEKRQSVAFWCNPISGHATLYWYQQILGQGPKLLIQFQNNGVVDDSQLPKDRFSAERLKGVDSTLKIQPAKLEDSAVYLCASSFDHGTGATNEKLFFGSGTQLSVL.

The J gene is TRBJ2-3, the V gene TRBV29-1, with a weak D call TRBD2 (5 bases). The V and J ends lost 6 bases and 1 base respectively, with 14 bases between them. This CDR3 has 14 amino acids. In germline, CDR1 is SQVTM, CDR2 ANQGSEA. CDR3 DNA sequence: TGCAGCGTCCGGGTGGGGAGTGGCACAGATACGCAGTATTTT. Amino acid sequence: CSVRVGSGTDTQYF.

With respect to this clone: Mismatch with germline at one junction end may stem from a read error. The gene calls are TRBV7-9 and TRBJ2-1; 12 nucleotides agree with TRBD2. The CDR3 contains 14 residues. CDR1 and CDR2 (germline): SEHNR, FQNEAQ (reference sequence). The CDR3 is CASSLAGGGNEQFF. CDR3 sequence (DNA): TGTGCCAGCAGCCTAGCGGGAGGGGGGAATGAGCAGTTCTTC.

This clone has just a few counts. The rearrangement links TRBV7-2 to TRBJ1-5, with D hard to call. In germline, CDR1 is SGHTA, CDR2 FQGNSA. V was pared by 0 bases and J by 2 bases, with 8 bases between. This CDR3 has 15 amino acids. The CDR3 is CASSLANRGNQPQHF. The CDR3 nucleotides are TGTGCCAGCAGCTTAGCGAATCGGGGCAATCAGCCCCAGCATTTT.

This clone has a handful of counts. The rearrangement uses TRBV7-2 and TRBJ1-1, with D uncertain. V was shortened by 3 bases and J by 3 bases, with 20 bases between the two germline ends. This CDR3 has 17 amino acids. Germline CDR1 reads SGHTA; CDR2 reads FQGNSA. CDR3 amino acids: CASSFWSGSLAYTEAFF. The CDR3 DNA reads TGTGCCAGCAGCTTTTGGTCTGGTAGCCTGGCGTACACTGAAGCTTTCTTT.

The V call is TRBV5-6, the J call TRBJ1-4; no reliable D call. The CDR3 has 14 residues. Per germline, CDR1 SGHDT and CDR2 YYEEEE. Trimming took 2 bases from V and 8 from J, leaving 13 bases between them. The CDR3 sequence: CASSFSGVYEKLFF. The CDR3 DNA follows: TGTGCCAGCAGCTTTTCCGGGGTTTACGAAAAACTGTTTTTT. The full variable domain, completed using reference TRBV5-6 and TRBJ1-4, is DAGVTQSPTHLIKTRGQQVTLRCSPKSGHDTVSWYQQALGQGPQFIFQYYEEEERQRGNFPDRFSGHQFPNYSSELNVNALLLGDSALYLCASSFSGVYEKLFFGSGTQLSVL.

As regards this clone: Other DNA sequences in this specimen translate into the identical CDR3. The V call is TRBV10-1, the J call TRBJ2-7; no firm D call. V gave up 3 bases and J gave up 0 bases, with 6 bases separating them. Looked up from germline, CDR1 is WNHNN and CDR2 is SYGVQD (reference sequence). The CDR3 is 13 residues long. CDR3 protein: CASSDGLSYEQYF. The CDR3 DNA follows: TGCGCCAGCAGTGATGGCCTCTCCTACGAGCAGTACTTC.

The DNA of the CDR3 is TGTGCCAGCAGCTCCCAAAACAGGGGCGATTCACCCCTCCACTTT. Amino acid sequence: CASSSQNRGDSPLHF. The chain combines TRBV13 with TRBJ1-6; TRBD1 matches at 7 bases. V shed 4 bases and J 8 bases; nucleotides not matched to a gene: 8. The germline V gene has CDR1 PRHDT and CDR2 FYEKMQ (reference sequence). There are 15 residues in the CDR3.

This clone has more than one count but fewer than ten. The chain carries TRBV7-9 and TRBJ2-7; D is possibly TRBD1 (5 bases). V was pared by 4 bases and J by 3 bases, with 13 bases between. The CDR3 sequence is 14 residues long. Germline V gene sequence: CDR1 SEHNR, CDR2 FQNEAQ (reference sequence). In DNA, the CDR3 is TGTGCCAGCAGCTCCCTTGACAGAAACTACGAGCAGTACTTC. Amino acids: CASSSLDRNYEQYF.

This rearrangement joins TRBV5-1 to TRBJ2-7, with 8 bases fitting TRBD2. The germline gives CDR1 SGHRS, CDR2 YFSETQ. Trimming took 4 bases from V and 0 from J; bases not matched to a gene: 15. CDR3 length equals 18 residues. CDR3 protein: CASSPTGVSGTLSYEQYF. The DNA for the CDR3 is TGCGCCAGCAGCCCCACTGGGGTTAGCGGGACCCTCTCCTACGAGCAGTACTTC. Variable domain in full (rest from reference TRBV5-1 and TRBJ2-7): KAGVTQTPRYLIKTRGQQVTLSCSPISGHRSVSWYQQTPGQGLQFLFEYFSETQRNKGNFPGRFSGRQFSNSRSEMNVSTLELGDSALYLCASSPTGVSGTLSYEQYFGPGTRLTVT.

The rearrangement links TRBV3-1 (or the pseudogene TRBV3-2) to TRBJ2-7; 8 bases are shared with TRBD1. The CDR3 covers 14 residues. Per germline, CDR1 LGHDT and CDR2 YNNKEL (reference sequence). Unmatched junction bases numbered 4, after V lost 4 bases and J lost 2 bases. The CDR3 region is CASSPTGVAYEQYF. The CDR3 DNA follows: TGTGCCAGCAGCCCGACAGGGGTGGCCTACGAGCAGTACTTC.

The chain joins TRBV9 to TRBJ1-2; D might be TRBD1 (5 bases). Germline V gene lookup returns CDR1 SGDLS and CDR2 YYNGEE. This CDR3 comprises 14 residues. Trimming took off 4 bases at V and 8 bases at J, with 18 bases between the two ends. The chain's CDR3 is CASSFTQGMGGYTF. The CDR3 DNA follows: TGTGCCAGCAGCTTCACTCAGGGAATGGGCGGCTACACCTTC.

A single count supports this clone. The V and J genes are TRBV6-2 or TRBV6-3 and TRBJ2-7; 8 bases line up with TRBD1. This CDR3 region has 16 residues. Germline loops: CDR1 MNHEY, CDR2 SVGEGT. Trimming took 2 bases from V and 5 from J; bases not matched to a gene: 11. The CDR3, as DNA: TGTGCCAGCAGTTACAGTATGGACAGGGTCGTCCACGAGCAGTACTTC. Encoded protein: CASSYSMDRVVHEQYF.

V is TRBV5-4 and J is TRBJ2-2; possibly TRBD1 for D (6 bases). This CDR3 spans 16 amino acids. Trimming took 10 bases from V and 4 from J, leaving 23 bases between them. Germline V gene sequence: CDR1 SGHNT, CDR2 YYREEE (reference sequence). The CDR3: CASSLGRATGTGELFF. The CDR3 nucleotides read TGTGCCTCCAGCTTGGGTCGGGCGACAGGCACCGGGGAGCTGTTTTTT.

This clone was seen a handful of times. This chain joins TRBV28 and TRBJ1-1; TRBD1 matches at 9 bases. Trimming cost V 8 bases and J 2 bases; bases outside gene matches: 9. The germline CDR1 and CDR2 sequences are MDHEN and SYDVKM. The CDR3 extends over 15 amino acids. The CDR3 region is CASADRGGVNTEAFF. CDR3 nucleotides: TGTGCCAGCGCGGACAGGGGTGGGGTCAACACTGAAGCTTTCTTT.

V and J are TRBV11-2 and TRBJ2-7, with D hard to call. V was cut by 0 bases and J by 3 bases, with 6 bases left in between. The germline V gene encodes CDR1 SGHAT and CDR2 FQNNGV. The CDR3 is made up of 13 amino acids. The CDR3: CASSLDLDYEQYF. The CDR3 nucleotides read TGTGCCAGCAGCTTAGATCTAGACTACGAGCAGTACTTC. Filled out from reference TRBV11-2 and TRBJ2-7, the complete variable domain reads EAGVAQSPRYKIIEKRQSVAFWCNPISGHATLYWYQQILGQGPKLLIQFQNNGVVDDSQLPKDRFSAERLKGVDSTLKIQPAKLEDSAVYLCASSLDLDYEQYFGPGTRLTVT.

This clone was observed once. CDR3 sequence (DNA): TGTGCCAGCAGTCCTACCTCAAGACAGGGGGTGAACGAAAAACTGTTTTTT. It codes for CASSPTSRQGVNEKLFF. The V gene is TRBV27, the J gene TRBJ1-4, with TRBD1 matching 9 bases. The CDR3 contains 17 residues. J gave up 8 bases and V 5 bases, and 15 bases lay outside the gene matches. Germline V gene lookup returns CDR1 MNHEY and CDR2 SMNVEV (reference sequence).

The chain is built from TRBV6-2 or TRBV6-3 and TRBJ1-5; D may be TRBD1 (5 bases). V dropped 2 bases and J dropped 0 bases, with 14 bases sitting between them. The CDR3 has 17 residues. Germline loops: CDR1 MNHEY, CDR2 SVGEGT. The CDR3 region has the DNA TGTGCCAGCAGTTACGGTAGGACACCCTATAGCAATCAGCCCCAGCATTTT. Amino acid sequence: CASSYGRTPYSNQPQHF.